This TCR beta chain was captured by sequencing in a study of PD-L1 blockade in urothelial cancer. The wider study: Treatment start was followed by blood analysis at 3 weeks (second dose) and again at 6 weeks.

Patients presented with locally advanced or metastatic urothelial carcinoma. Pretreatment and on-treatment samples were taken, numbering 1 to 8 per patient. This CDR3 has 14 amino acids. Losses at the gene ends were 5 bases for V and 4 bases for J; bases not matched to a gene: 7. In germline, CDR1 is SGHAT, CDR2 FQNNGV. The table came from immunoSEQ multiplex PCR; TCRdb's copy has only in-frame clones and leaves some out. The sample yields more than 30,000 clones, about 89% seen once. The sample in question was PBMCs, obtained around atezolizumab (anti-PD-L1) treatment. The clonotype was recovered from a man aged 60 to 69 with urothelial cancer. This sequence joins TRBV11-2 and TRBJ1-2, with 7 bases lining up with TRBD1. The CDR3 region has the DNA TGTGCCAGCAGCCCCCAACAGGGGCCCTATGGCTACACCTTC. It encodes CASSPQQGPYGYTF.